This TCR beta chain was identified during a study of blood T cell repertoires in COVID-19. The authors' processing: Reference gene primers were amplified, and this amplification served to estimate nucleated cell counts. TCRdb's copy holds only in-frame clones and misses some; the assay was immunoSEQ multiplex PCR. Clone size and the V and J calls come from that table; the DNA yielded D and trimming. The top ten hold more than 4.5% of the sample, which has 200,000 to 300,000 clones, around 90% seen once. There are a few counts of this clone. CDR3 length: 14 amino acids. Trimming removed 3 bases at V and 2 bases at J, with 10 bases between. In germline, CDR1 is LNHDA, CDR2 SQIVND (reference sequence).

The genes are TRBV19 and TRBJ1-2; D is perhaps TRBD1 (5 bases). This sequence originates from an older woman with COVID-19, enrolled during active disease. The source material was peripheral blood. The CDR3 reads CASSMGPSNYGYTF. The CDR3, as DNA: TGTGCCAGTAGTATGGGGCCCTCGAACTATGGCTACACCTTC.